The sequence of this TCR beta chain was determined in a study of cytomegalovirus exposure and HLA in healthy donors. This CDR3 is built from 14 residues. Trimming removed 5 bases at V and 7 bases at J, with 12 bases between. CDR1 and CDR2 (germline): MNHEY, SVGAGI. Primers for the PCR totalled 60 Vbeta and 13 Jbeta. Repertoires were generated with immunoSEQ multiplex PCR, while TCRdb's copy carries only in-frame clones and drops some. The repertoire has 55,000 to 80,000 clones, roughly two thirds of them found once; the top ten carry roughly 2.1%. The V and J genes are TRBV6-5 and TRBJ1-6, with a weak D call TRBD1 (6 bases). The sequence was obtained from a woman aged 25 to 39 in good health and CMV-seronegative. Input material: PBMCs. CDR3 sequence: CASSAGASNSPLHF. DNA of the CDR3: TGTGCCAGCAGTGCAGGGGCCTCCAATTCACCCCTCCACTTT.